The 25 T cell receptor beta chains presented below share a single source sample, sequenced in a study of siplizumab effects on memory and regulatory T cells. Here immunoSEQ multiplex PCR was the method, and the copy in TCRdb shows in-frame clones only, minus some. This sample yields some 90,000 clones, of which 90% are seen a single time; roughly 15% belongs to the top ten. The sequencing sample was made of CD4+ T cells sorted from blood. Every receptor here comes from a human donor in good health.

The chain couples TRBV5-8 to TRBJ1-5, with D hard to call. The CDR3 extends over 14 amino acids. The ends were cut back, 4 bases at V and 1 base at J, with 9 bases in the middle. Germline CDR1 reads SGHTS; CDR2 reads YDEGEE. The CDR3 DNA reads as TGTGCCAGCAGCGTAGTCGGGAGCAATCAGCCCCAGCATTTT. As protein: CASSVVGSNQPQHF.

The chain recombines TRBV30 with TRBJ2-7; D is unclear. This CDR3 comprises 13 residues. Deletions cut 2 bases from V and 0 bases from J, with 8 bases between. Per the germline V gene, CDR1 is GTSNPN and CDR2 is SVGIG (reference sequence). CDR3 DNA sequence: TGTGCCTGGAGTTCGGCAATCTCCTACGAGCAGTACTTC. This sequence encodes CAWSSAISYEQYF.

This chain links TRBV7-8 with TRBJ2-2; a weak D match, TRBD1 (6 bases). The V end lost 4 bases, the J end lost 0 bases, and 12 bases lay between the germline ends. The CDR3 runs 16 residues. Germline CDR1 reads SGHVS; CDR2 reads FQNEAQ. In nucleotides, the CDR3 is TGTGCCAGCAGCTCCCTGGGGGCGTCGAACACCGGGGAGCTGTTTTTT. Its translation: CASSSLGASNTGELFF.

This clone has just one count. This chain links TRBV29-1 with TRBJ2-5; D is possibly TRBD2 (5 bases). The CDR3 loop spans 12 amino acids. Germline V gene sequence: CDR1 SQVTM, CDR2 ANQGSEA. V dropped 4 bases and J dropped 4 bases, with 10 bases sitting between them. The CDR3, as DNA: TGCAGCGTTGGGCGGAGGAGAGAGACCCAGTACTTC. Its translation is CSVGRRRETQYF. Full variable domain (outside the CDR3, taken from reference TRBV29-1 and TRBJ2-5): SAVISQKPSRDICQRGTSLTIQCQVDSQVTMMFWYRQQPGQSLTLIATANQGSEATYESGFVIDKFPISRPNLTFSTLTVSNMSPEDSSIYLCSVGRRRETQYFGPGTRLLVL.

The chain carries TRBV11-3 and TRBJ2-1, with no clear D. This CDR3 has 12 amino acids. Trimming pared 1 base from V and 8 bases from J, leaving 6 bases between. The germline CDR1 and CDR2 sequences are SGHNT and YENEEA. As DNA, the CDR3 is TGTGCCAGCAGCTTAGTTCCGGATGAGCAGTTCTTC. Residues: CASSLVPDEQFF. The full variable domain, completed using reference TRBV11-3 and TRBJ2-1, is EAGVVQSPRYKIIEKKQPVAFWCNPISGHNTLYWYLQNLGQGPELLIRYENEEAVDDSQLPKDRFSAERLKGVDSTLKIQPAELGDSAVYLCASSLVPDEQFFGPGTRLTVL.

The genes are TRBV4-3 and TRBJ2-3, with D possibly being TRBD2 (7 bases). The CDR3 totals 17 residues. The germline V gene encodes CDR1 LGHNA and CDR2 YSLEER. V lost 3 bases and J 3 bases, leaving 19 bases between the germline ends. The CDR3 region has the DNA TGCGCCAGCAGCCAGGCGGGGGCGGGAGTAAGGACAGATACGCAGTATTTT. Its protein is CASSQAGAGVRTDTQYF.

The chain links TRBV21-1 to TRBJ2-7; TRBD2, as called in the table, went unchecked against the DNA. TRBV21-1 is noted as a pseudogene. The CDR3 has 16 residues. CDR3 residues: CASILRRSGGRNEQYF. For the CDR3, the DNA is TGTGCCAGCATCTTACGGAGGTCCGGGGGTAGGAACGAGCAGTACTTC.

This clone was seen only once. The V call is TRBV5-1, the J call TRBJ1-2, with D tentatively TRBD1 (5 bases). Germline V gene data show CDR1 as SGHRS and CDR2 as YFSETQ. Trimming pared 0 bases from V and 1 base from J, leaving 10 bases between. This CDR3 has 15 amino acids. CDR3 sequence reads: CASSLAGGFNYGYTF. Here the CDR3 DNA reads TGCGCCAGCAGCTTGGCCGGGGGTTTTAACTATGGCTACACCTTC. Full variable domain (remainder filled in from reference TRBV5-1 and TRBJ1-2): KAGVTQTPRYLIKTRGQQVTLSCSPISGHRSVSWYQQTPGQGLQFLFEYFSETQRNKGNFPGRFSGRQFSNSRSEMNVSTLELGDSALYLCASSLAGGFNYGYTFGSGTRLTVV.

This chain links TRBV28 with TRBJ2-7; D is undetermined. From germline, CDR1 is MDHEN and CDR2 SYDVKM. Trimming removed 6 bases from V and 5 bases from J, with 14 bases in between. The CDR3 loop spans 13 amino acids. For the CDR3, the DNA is TGTGCCAGCAGCCCCCTCGCGGCCCACGAGCAGTACTTC. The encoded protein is CASSPLAAHEQYF. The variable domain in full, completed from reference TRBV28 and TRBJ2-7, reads DVKVTQSSRYLVKRTGEKVFLECVQDMDHENMFWYRQDPGLGLRLIYFSYDVKMKEKGDIPEGYSVSREKKERFSLILESASTNQTSMYLCASSPLAAHEQYFGPGTRLTVT.

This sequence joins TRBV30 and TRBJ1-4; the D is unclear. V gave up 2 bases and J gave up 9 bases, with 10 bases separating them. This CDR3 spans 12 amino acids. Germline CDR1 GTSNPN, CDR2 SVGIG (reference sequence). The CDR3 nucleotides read TGTGCCTGGAGTTCCTCCGACAAAAAACTGTTTTTT. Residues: CAWSSSDKKLFF.

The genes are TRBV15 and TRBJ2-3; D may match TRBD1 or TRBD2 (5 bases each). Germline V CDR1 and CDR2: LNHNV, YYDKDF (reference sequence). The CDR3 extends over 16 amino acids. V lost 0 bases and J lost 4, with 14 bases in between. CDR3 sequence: CATSREGRGRADTQYF. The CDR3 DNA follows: TGTGCCACCAGCAGAGAAGGTCGGGGACGGGCAGATACGCAGTATTTT.

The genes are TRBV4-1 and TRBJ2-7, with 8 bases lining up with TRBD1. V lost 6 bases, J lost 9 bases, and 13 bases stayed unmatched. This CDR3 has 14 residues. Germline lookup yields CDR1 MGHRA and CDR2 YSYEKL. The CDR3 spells CASRTGDGGSRQYF. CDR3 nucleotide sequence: TGCGCCAGCAGGACAGGGGATGGCGGGTCGAGGCAGTACTTC.

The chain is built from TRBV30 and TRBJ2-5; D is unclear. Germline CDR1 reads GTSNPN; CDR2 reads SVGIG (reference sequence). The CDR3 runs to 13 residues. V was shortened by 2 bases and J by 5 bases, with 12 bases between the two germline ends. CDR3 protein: CAWSFFSAETQYF. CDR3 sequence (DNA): TGTGCCTGGAGTTTTTTTTCGGCTGAGACCCAGTACTTC. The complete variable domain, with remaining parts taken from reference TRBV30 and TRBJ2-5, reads SQTIHQWPATLVQPVGSPLSLECTVEGTSNPNLYWYRQAAGRGLQLLFYSVGIGQISSEVPQNLSASRPQDRQFILSSKKLLLSDSGFYLCAWSFFSAETQYFGPGTRLLVL.

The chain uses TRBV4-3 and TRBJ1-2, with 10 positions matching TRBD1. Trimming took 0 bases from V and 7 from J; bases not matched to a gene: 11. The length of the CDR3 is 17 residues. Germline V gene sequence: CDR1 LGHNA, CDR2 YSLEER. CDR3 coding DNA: TGCGCCAGCAGCCAAGAGGACCCGGGACAGGGGCCTTTTGGCTACACCTTC. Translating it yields CASSQEDPGQGPFGYTF.

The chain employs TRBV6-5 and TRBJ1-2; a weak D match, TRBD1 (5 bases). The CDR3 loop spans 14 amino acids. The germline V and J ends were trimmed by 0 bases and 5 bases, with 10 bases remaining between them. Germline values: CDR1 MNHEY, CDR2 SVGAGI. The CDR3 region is CASSYSGRPYGYTF. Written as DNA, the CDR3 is TGTGCCAGCAGTTACTCGGGGCGCCCTTATGGCTACACCTTC.

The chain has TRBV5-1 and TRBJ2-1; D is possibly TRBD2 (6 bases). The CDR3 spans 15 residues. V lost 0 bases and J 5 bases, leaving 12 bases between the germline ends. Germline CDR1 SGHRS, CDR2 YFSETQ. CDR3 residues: CASSLGGGTHNEQFF. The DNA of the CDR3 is TGCGCCAGCAGCTTGGGGGGCGGGACCCACAATGAGCAGTTCTTC. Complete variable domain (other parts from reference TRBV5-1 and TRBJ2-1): KAGVTQTPRYLIKTRGQQVTLSCSPISGHRSVSWYQQTPGQGLQFLFEYFSETQRNKGNFPGRFSGRQFSNSRSEMNVSTLELGDSALYLCASSLGGGTHNEQFFGPGTRLTVL.

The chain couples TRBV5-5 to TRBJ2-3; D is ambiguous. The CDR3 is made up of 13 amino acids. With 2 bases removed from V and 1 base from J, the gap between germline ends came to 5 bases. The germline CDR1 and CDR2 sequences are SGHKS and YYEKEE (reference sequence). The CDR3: CASSFLGTDTQYF. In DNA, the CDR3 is TGTGCCAGCAGCTTTTTGGGCACAGATACGCAGTATTTT.

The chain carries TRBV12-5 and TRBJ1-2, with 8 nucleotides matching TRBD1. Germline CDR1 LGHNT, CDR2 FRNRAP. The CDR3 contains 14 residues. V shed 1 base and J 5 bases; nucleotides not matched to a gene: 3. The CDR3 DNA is TGTGCTAGTGGTTTGGGGACAGGGTGGTATGGCTACACCTTC. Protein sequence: CASGLGTGWYGYTF.

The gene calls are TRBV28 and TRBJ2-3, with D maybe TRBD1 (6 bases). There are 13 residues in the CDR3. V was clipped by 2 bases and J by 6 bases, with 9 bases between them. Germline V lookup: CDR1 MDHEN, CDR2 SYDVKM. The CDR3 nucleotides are TGTGCCAGCAGTTTAGGGGGCCGGGATACGCAGTATTTT. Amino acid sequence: CASSLGGRDTQYF.

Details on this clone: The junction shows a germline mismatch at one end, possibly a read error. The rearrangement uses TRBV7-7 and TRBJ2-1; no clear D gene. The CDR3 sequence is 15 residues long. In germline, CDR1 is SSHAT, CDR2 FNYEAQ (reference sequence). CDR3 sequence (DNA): TGTGCTAGCAGCTTAGAGTTCGGTCACTACAATGAGCAGTTCTTC. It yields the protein CASSLEFGHYNEQFF.

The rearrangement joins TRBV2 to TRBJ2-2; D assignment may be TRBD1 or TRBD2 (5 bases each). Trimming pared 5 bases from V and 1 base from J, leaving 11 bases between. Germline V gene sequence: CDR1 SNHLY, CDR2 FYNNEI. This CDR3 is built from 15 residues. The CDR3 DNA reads TGTGCCAGCAGTAGGGACCTCCGGAACACCGGGGAGCTGTTTTTT. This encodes CASSRDLRNTGELFF.

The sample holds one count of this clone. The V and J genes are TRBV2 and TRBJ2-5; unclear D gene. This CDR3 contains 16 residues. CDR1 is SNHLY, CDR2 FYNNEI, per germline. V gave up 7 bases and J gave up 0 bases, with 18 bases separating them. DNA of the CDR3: TGTGCCAGCAAGCGAGGAGACAATTGGTACCAAGAGACCCAGTACTTC. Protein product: CASKRGDNWYQETQYF.

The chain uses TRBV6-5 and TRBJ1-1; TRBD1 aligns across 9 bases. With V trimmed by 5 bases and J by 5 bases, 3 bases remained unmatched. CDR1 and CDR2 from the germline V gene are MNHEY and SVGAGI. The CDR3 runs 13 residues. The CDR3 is CASSGDRATEAFF. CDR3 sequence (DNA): TGTGCCAGCAGTGGGGACAGGGCTACTGAAGCTTTCTTT.

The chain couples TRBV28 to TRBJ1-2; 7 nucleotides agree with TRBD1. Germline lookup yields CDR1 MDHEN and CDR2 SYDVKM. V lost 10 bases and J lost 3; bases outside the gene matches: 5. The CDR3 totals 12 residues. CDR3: CAIQQGYYGYTF. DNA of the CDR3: TGTGCCATCCAACAGGGGTACTATGGCTACACCTTC.

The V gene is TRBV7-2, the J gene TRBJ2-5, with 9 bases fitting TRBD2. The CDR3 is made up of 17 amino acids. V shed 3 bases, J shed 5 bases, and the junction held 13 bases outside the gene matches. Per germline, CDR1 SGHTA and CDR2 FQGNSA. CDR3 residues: CASSLGPQAGGQETQYF. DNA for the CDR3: TGTGCCAGCAGCTTGGGGCCCCAGGCGGGAGGGCAGGAGACCCAGTACTTC.